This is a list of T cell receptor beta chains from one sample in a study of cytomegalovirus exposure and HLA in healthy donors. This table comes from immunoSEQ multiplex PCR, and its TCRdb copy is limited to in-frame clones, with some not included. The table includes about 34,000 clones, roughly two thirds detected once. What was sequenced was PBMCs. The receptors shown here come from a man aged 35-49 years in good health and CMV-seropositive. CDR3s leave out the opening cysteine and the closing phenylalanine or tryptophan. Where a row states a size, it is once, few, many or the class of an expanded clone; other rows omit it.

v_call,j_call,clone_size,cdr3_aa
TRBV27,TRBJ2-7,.,ASSPLDSSYEQY
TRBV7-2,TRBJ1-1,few,ACRQGTADTEAF
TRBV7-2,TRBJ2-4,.,ASSFNGNIQY
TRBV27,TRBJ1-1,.,ASSSSSGQGRTF
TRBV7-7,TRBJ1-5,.,ASSATGRGNQPQH
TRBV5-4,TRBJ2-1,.,ASSLRRSSYNEQF
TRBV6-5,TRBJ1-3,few,ASSSARTAGNTIY
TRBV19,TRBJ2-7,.,ASSIGQAYEQY
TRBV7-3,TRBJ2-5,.,ASSLNGGGDKETQY
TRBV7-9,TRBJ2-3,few,ASSLSAPRTDTQY
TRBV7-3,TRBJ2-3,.,ASSLRGDRVGTDTQY
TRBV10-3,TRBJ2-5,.,AISESPSANQETQY
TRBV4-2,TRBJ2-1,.,ASSQRIRTAYNEQF
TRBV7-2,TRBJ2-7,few,ASSPHPTGAAFYEQY
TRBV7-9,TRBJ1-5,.,ASSFTGIQPQH
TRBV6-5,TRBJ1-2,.,ASSYSGTDNYGYT
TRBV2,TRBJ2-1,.,ASSEARGSYNEQF
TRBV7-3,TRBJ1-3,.,ASSLVQGPGNTIY
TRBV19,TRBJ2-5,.,ASSLGTNQETQY
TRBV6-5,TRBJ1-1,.,ASRAVAGTEAF
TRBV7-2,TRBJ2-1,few,ASSRILAGGQF
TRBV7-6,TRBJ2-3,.,ASSLVGGGTDTQY
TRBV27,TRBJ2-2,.,ASGQGGSGELF
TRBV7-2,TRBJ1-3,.,ASSSQMGNTIY
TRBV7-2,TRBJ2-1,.,ASRRWGTAFNEQF
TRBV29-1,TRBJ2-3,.,SVEQSPSTDTQY
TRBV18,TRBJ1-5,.,ASSPGQGTQPQH
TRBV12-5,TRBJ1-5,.,ASGLSSVSNQPQH
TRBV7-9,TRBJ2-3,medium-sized,ASRPKYTDTQY
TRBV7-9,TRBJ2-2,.,ASSLDGRGLGTGELF
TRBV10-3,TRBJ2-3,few,AISGGLAGGTDTQY
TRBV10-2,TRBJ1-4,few,ASKVRLTGREEKLF
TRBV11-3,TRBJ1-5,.,ASSSGGDQPQH
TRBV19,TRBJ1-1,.,ASSPFPGQGEAF
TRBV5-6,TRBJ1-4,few,ASSTGTGAPLDEKLF
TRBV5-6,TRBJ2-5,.,ASSLPLAGEETQY
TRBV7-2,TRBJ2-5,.,ASSLGWAVEETQY
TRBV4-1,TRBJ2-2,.,ASSQRGGASGELF
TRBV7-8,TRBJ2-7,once,ASSLVGGISYEQY
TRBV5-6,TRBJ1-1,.,ASRYDRGRDDTEAF
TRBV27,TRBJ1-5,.,ASSSLSSGSGQPQH
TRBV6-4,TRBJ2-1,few,ASSDDGGGHNEQF
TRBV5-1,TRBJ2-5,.,ASSLIAGPRWEEQY
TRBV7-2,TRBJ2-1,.,ASRDSYSYNEQF
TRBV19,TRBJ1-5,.,ASTRLSTNQPQH
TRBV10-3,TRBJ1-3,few,AIQTGGQGNTIY
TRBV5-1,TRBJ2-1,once,ASSPDRALSSYNEQF
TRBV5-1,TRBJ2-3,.,ASKIAGGHADTQY
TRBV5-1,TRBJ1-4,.,ASSFTGGESEKLF
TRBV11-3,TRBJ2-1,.,ASSLRFGYGQF